A selection of T cell receptor beta chains follows, all from one sample in a study of post-analysis software for immune sequencing data. TCRdb redid the calling of the PCR reads with MiXCR, one entry per CDR3 protein. The sample includes 450,000 to 650,000 distinct CDR3 sequences, roughly 46% of them seen just once. Sequenced input: blood. The receptors here all came from a girl aged 10 to 17 with multiple sclerosis. The conserved cysteine and the conserved F or W are not part of the CDR3 here.

V	J	CDR3
TRBV12-3/TRBV12-4	TRBJ2-1	AIGRGGGDNEQF
TRBV29-1	TRBJ2-4	SVEERLSSGKQY
TRBV10-3	TRBJ1-1	AIRDRTEAF
TRBV13	TRBJ2-1	ASSLIQASGNEQF
TRBV12-3/TRBV12-4	TRBJ2-1	ASSPPGLAGGKEQF
TRBV20-1	TRBJ2-3	SAKIGTAADTQY
TRBV7-2	TRBJ2-3	ASSLGAGPQGTQY
TRBV10-3	TRBJ2-5	AISESGGMGETQY
TRBV5-6	TRBJ2-1	ASSLATSGGGEQF
TRBV20-1	TRBJ1-5	SAVRDTNQPQH
TRBV12-3/TRBV12-4	TRBJ2-1	ASSYSSGDEQF
TRBV4-1	TRBJ2-7	ASSQVAGTGRYEQY
TRBV7-9	TRBJ2-1	ASRRAGPNEQV
TRBV27	TRBJ1-5	ASSFRGEGNQPQH
TRBV2	TRBJ2-6	ASRQGPGANVLT
TRBV12-3/TRBV12-4	TRBJ2-3	ASSTPILSSTDTQY
TRBV6-2/TRBV6-3	TRBJ1-2	ASSPRGPGRGYT
TRBV27	TRBJ2-7	ASSLRAQREPAEQY
TRBV27	TRBJ1-2	ASSPSPKGLHYGYT
TRBV5-1	TRBJ1-2	ASSLAVDQDYT
TRBV5-6	TRBJ1-2	ASSLLLNPGGYT
TRBV12-3/TRBV12-4	TRBJ2-5	ASTGQQETQY
TRBV28	TRBJ2-1	AIHRRGFSYNEQF
TRBV12-3/TRBV12-4	TRBJ1-2	ASSLNPALYGYT
TRBV12-3/TRBV12-4	TRBJ1-2	ASSNSRTGIEGYT
TRBV29-1	TRBJ2-3	SVEATGAVDTQY
TRBV12-3/TRBV12-4	TRBJ2-5	ASSVSLGETQY
TRBV5-5	TRBJ1-2	ASNPLASAYGYT
TRBV15	.	ATSRVAGFDDEQY
TRBV5-1	TRBJ1-1	ASSWRMGAWNTEAF
TRBV12-3/TRBV12-4	TRBJ1-2	ASIRPGRGGYGYT
TRBV20-1	TRBJ2-1	SARRGRSNNEQF
TRBV25-1	TRBJ2-3	ASRAGLSSDTQY
TRBV5-1	TRBJ2-7	ASSTGQGVHEQY
TRBV7-2	TRBJ2-5	ASSFYGSQETQY
TRBV12-3/TRBV12-4	TRBJ1-1	ASSLGRIMNTEAF
TRBV20-1	TRBJ2-1	SARTSGRLSYNEQF
TRBV4-2	TRBJ2-7	ASSPATSGAYEQY
TRBV5-1	TRBJ2-1	ASRGSGSLGEQF
TRBV24-1	TRBJ2-1	ATGSGGGWDEQF
TRBV9	TRBJ1-1	ASSPGTGTTEAF
TRBV20-1	TRBJ2-5	SARDPAGGQETQY
TRBV27	.	ASSFGRGHIPEQY
TRBV20-1	TRBJ2-5	SAKGGSGPWQY
TRBV29-1	TRBJ1-2	SVEDAGDANYGYT
TRBV7-9	.	ASSLGGFPETQY
TRBV29-1	TRBJ2-5	SVEGRGTKETQY
TRBV9	.	ASSPQLGGAYEQY
TRBV4-1	TRBJ2-1	ASRLTSESSYNEQF